This TCR beta chain is drawn from a study of blood T cell repertoires in COVID-19. Study background: From the United States, Italy and Spain came samples of acute and convalescent COVID-19. The cDNA or gDNA used as material had been derived from T cells, B-cell-depleted T cells, or PBMCs.

In the original analysis: Estimation of nucleated cell counts was performed using reference gene primer amplification. Repertoires were generated with immunoSEQ multiplex PCR, while TCRdb's copy carries only in-frame clones and drops some. V, J and clone size were drawn from that table, and D and trimming were deduced from the DNA. In the table there are around 100,000 clones, 85% of which are singletons. Germline lookup yields CDR1 MNHEY and CDR2 SVGEGT. This CDR3 is built from 14 residues. Trimming cost V 4 bases and J 5 bases, with 14 bases left between them. The V and J genes are TRBV6-2 or TRBV6-3 and TRBJ1-2, with D perhaps matching TRBD1 (6 bases). The origin of this receptor is a human donor in a cohort sampled during active COVID-19. The sequencing input was peripheral blood. CDR3 residues: CASSSPSGQYGYTF. CDR3 coding DNA: TGTGCCAGCAGTTCCCCCAGCGGACAGTATGGCTACACCTTC.